The T cell receptor (beta chain) described here comes from a study of post-analysis software for immune sequencing data. Study as a whole: Courses of disease covered relapsing-remitting, secondary progressive and progressive-relapsing multiple sclerosis.

General study points: Patients used four to six TRBV segments, including TRBV5-6, TRBV5-1 and TRBV20-1, more often than controls. Significantly decreased normalized Chao1 diversity was recorded for multiple sclerosis patients relative to controls.

Germline CDR1 and CDR2: MNHEY and SMNVEV (reference sequence). This CDR3 is 14 amino acids long. Deletions cut 0 bases from V and 10 bases from J, with 10 bases between. Unique molecular identifiers featured in each of the TCR beta cDNA libraries. T cells numbering 1 to 10 million yielded 450,000 to 500,000 cDNA molecules. Each CDR3 protein gets one entry after TCRdb re-called the PCR reads with MiXCR. Counted here are about 760,000 distinct CDR3 sequences, 25% to 30% occurring once; the ten biggest clones make up roughly 0.57%. About this clonotype: The antigen is undetermined.

The sample consisted of blood. This chain joins TRBV27 and TRBJ1-6; D is uncertain. This sequence was found in a girl between 10 and 17 years old with multiple sclerosis. CDR3: CASSLSAPESPLHF. In DNA form, the CDR3 reads TGTGCCAGCAGTTTATCAGCCCCGGAATCACCCCTCCACTTT.